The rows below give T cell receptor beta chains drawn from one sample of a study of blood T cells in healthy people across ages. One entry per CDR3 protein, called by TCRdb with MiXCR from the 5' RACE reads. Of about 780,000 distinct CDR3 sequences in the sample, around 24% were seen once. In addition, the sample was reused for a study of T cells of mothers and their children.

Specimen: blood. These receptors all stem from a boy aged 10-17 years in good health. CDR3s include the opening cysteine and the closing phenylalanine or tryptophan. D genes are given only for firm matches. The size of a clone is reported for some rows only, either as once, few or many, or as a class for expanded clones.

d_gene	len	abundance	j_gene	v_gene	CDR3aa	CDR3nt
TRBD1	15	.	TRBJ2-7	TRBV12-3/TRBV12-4	CASTREQGFPYEQYF	TGTGCCAGCACCCGGGAACAGGGGTTCCCCTACGAGCAGTACTTC
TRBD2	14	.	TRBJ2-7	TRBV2	CASSPPGGNGEQYF	TGTGCCAGCTCGCCCCCGGGAGGGAACGGCGAGCAGTACTTC
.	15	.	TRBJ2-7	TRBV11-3	CASSFGQPRTYEQYF	TGTGCCAGCAGCTTCGGACAGCCCAGGACCTACGAGCAGTACTTC
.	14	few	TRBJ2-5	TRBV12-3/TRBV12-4	CASTLGGGFGTQYF	TGTGCCAGCACCTTAGGGGGGGGCTTTGGAACCCAGTACTTC
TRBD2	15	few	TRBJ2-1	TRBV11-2	CASSLGVAGAHEQFF	TGTGCCAGCAGCCTAGGAGTAGCGGGGGCCCATGAGCAGTTCTTC
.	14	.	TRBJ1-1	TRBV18	CASSPGAVSTEAFF	TGTGCCAGCTCACCAGGGGCGGTCAGCACTGAAGCTTTCTTT
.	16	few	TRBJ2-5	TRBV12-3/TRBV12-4	CASGLTDTEWGETQYF	TGTGCCAGCGGCCTGACCGACACCGAATGGGGAGAGACCCAGTACTTC
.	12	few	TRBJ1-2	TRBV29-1	CSVVDGPYGYTF	TGCAGCGTTGTGGACGGACCCTATGGCTACACCTTC
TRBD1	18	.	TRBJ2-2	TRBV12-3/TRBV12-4	CASSPTFRGLANTGELFF	TGTGCCAGCAGCCCAACTTTCAGGGGGCTCGCGAACACCGGGGAGCTGTTTTTT
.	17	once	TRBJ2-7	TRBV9	CASSVEGSAGWSYEQYF	TGTGCCAGCAGCGTAGAGGGTAGCGCTGGATGGTCCTACGAGCAGTACTTC
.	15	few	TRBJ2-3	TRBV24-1	CATSDSFQGTDTQYF	TGTGCCACCAGTGACTCCTTTCAGGGGACAGATACGCAGTATTTT
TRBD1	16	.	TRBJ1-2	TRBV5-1	CASSIGQVSTGYGYTF	TGCGCCAGCAGCATCGGACAGGTATCGACTGGCTATGGCTACACCTTC
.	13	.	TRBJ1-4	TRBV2	CASTPFDREKLFF	TGTGCCAGCACACCTTTCGACCGTGAAAAACTGTTTTTT
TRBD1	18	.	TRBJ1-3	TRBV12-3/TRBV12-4	CASRSPRGQGASGNTIYF	TGTGCCAGCAGAAGTCCCCGGGGACAGGGGGCTTCTGGAAACACCATATATTTT
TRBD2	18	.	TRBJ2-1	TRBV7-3	CASSLFANWAGGHNEQFF	TGTGCCAGCAGCCTCTTTGCCAACTGGGCGGGGGGCCACAATGAGCAGTTCTTC
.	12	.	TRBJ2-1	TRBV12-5	CASGLTDLALFF	TGTGCTAGTGGTTTGACGGACCTGGCCCTGTTCTTC
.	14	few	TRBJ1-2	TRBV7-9	CASRPAGNTYGYTF	TGTGCCAGCAGGCCGGCGGGGAACACCTATGGCTACACCTTC
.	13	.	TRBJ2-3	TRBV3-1	CASRGVVADTQYF	TGTGCCAGCAGGGGGGTAGTGGCAGATACGCAGTATTTT
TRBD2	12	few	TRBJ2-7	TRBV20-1	CSWGLAGAEQYF	TGCAGCTGGGGACTAGCGGGGGCCGAGCAGTACTTC
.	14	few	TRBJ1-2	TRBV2	CASSFDRGFYGYTF	TGTGCCAGCAGCTTTGACAGAGGCTTCTATGGCTACACCTTC
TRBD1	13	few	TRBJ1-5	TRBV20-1	CSARTGGNQPQHF	TGCAGTGCCCGGACAGGGGGCAATCAGCCCCAGCATTTT
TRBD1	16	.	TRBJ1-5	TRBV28	CASSYLRGRDNQPQHF	TGTGCCAGCAGTTACCTCAGGGGGCGCGACAATCAGCCCCAGCATTTT
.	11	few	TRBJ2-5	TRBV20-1	CSATGEETQYF	TGCAGTGCTACCGGGGAAGAGACCCAGTACTTC
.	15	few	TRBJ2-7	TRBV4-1	CASSQDAAYWYEQYF	TGCGCCAGCAGCCAAGATGCAGCTTATTGGTACGAGCAGTACTTC
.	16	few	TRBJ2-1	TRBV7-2	CASSLAGGVTYNEQFF	TGTGCCAGCAGCTTAGCGGGCGGGGTTACCTACAATGAGCAGTTCTTC
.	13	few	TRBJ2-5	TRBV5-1	CASTDGSETTQYF	TGCGCCAGCACCGATGGTAGTGAGACGACCCAGTACTTC
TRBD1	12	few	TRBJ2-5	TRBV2	CASLDRAKTQYF	TGTGCCAGCCTGGACAGGGCTAAGACCCAGTACTTC
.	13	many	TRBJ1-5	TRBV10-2	CASSLGQIQPQHF	TGCGCCAGCAGCCTCGGACAGATTCAGCCCCAGCATTTT
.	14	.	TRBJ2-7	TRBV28	CASSLSSGGNEQYF	TGTGCCAGCAGTTTATCCTCCGGAGGGAACGAGCAGTACTTC
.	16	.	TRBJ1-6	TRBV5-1	CASSLAPASVGSPLHF	TGCGCCAGCAGCTTGGCCCCGGCGTCAGTTGGATCACCCCTCCACTTT
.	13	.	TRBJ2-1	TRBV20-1	CSTLFSSYNEQFF	TGCAGTACGCTATTCAGCTCCTACAATGAGCAGTTCTTC
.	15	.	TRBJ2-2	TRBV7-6	CASTYSAGTTGELFF	TGTGCCAGCACCTATTCGGCCGGGACGACCGGGGAGCTGTTTTTT
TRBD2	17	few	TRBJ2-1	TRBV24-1	CATSDLSLAGGFNEQFF	TGTGCCACCAGTGATCTATCACTAGCGGGGGGATTCAATGAGCAGTTCTTC
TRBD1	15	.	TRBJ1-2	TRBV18	CASSGERGPVYGYTF	TGTGCCAGCTCAGGAGAGAGGGGGCCTGTCTATGGCTACACCTTC
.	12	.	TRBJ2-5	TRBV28	CASSPVGETQCF	TGTGCCAGCAGTCCCGTAGGGGAGACCCAGTGCTTC
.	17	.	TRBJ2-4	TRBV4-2	CASSQEWAPKAKNIQYF	TGTGCCAGCAGCCAAGAGTGGGCACCCAAAGCCAAAAACATTCAGTACTTC
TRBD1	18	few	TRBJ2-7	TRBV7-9	CASSFSYRGTGRFYEQYF	TGTGCCAGCAGCTTTTCTTACCGCGGGACAGGGAGGTTCTACGAGCAGTACTTC
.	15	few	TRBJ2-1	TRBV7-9	CASSLSDRVKNEQFF	TGTGCCAGCAGCTTATCGGACAGAGTTAAAAATGAGCAGTTCTTC
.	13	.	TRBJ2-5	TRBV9	CASSTDFTGTQYF	TGTGCCAGCAGCACCGACTTCACGGGGACCCAGTACTTC
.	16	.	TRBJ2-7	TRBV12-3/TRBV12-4	CASSLGDLRLAYEQYF	TGTGCCAGCAGTTTAGGGGACCTCAGGCTTGCCTACGAGCAGTACTTC
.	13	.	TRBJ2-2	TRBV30	CARGGTYTGELFF	TGTGCCCGCGGGGGCACTTACACCGGGGAGCTGTTTTTT
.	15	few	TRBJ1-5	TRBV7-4	CASSLPRGPNQPQHF	TGTGCCAGCAGCTTACCTCGGGGGCCTAATCAGCCCCAGCATTTT
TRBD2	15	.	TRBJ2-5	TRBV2	CASMRTSGGKETQYF	TGTGCCAGCATGCGGACTAGCGGGGGCAAAGAGACCCAGTACTTC
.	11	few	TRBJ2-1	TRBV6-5	CASSNPREQFF	TGTGCCAGCAGCAACCCAAGGGAGCAGTTCTTC
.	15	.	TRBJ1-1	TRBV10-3	CAISDARSGGTEAFF	TGTGCCATCAGTGATGCTAGGTCTGGTGGCACTGAAGCTTTCTTT
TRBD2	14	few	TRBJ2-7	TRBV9	CASSVELAGDLQYF	TGTGCCAGCAGCGTAGAACTAGCGGGGGATCTGCAGTACTTC
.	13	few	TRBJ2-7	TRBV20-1	CSAKGPGPGEQYF	TGCAGTGCAAAGGGGCCGGGCCCTGGCGAGCAGTACTTC
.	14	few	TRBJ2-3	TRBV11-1	CASSLLTGTDTQYF	TGTGCCAGCAGCTTACTGACAGGCACAGATACGCAGTATTTT
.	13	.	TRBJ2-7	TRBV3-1	CASSQDGNYEQYF	TGTGCCAGCAGCCAAGACGGAAACTACGAGCAGTACTTC
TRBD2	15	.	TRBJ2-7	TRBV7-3	CASSPHGTSSYEQYF	TGTGCCAGCAGCCCACACGGGACTAGCTCCTACGAGCAGTACTTC
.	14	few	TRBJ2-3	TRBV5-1	CASSPETGTDTQYF	TGCGCCAGCAGCCCGGAAACGGGCACAGATACGCAGTATTTT
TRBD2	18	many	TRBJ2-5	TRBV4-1	CASSQDNGGGADQETQYF	TGCGCCAGCAGCCAAGATAACGGCGGGGGGGCAGACCAAGAGACCCAGTACTTC
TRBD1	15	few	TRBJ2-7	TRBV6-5	CASRSDRGLPYEQYF	TGTGCCAGCAGATCCGACAGGGGGCTACCCTACGAGCAGTACTTC
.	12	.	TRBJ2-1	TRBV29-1	CSVSGPYNEQFF	TGCAGCGTGTCGGGTCCCTACAATGAGCAGTTCTTC
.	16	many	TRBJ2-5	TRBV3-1	CASSQEGTPNQETQYF	TGTGCCAGCAGCCAAGAAGGGACACCAAATCAAGAGACCCAGTACTTC
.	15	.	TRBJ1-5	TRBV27	CASSERYTSNQPQHF	TGTGCCAGCAGTGAACGATACACTAGCAATCAGCCCCAGCATTTT
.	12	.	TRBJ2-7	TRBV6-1	CASSWGVYEQYF	TGTGCCAGCAGTTGGGGGGTCTACGAGCAGTACTTC